The present entry profiles one T cell receptor beta chain with its context. Its antigen remains unknown. The sample originates from a study of T cell responses to AZD1222 COVID-19 vaccine. Overall study findings and caveats: Repertoire sampling occurred only after the peak T cell response. The CD4 TCRs associated with vaccination extended across spike and predominated at 160-218 and 743-854.

The CDR3 is 20 amino acids. Trimming removed 2 bases at V and 0 bases at J, with 26 bases between. Germline V gene data show CDR1 as GTSNPN and CDR2 as SVGIG (reference sequence). Only in-frame clones appear in the TCRdb table, and some are missing; sequencing was by immunoSEQ multiplex PCR. The repertoire holds some 150,000 clones, over 75% seen once, with 1.5% to 2% in the top ten. The V gene is TRBV30, the J gene TRBJ1-3; D is uncertain. This TCR was sampled from an adult in good health. The sequences come from peripheral blood, collected on day 0 of AZD1222 vaccination. This CDR3 is CAWSPPYLVRSPFSGNTIYF. The CDR3 DNA is TGTGCCTGGAGTCCCCCTTACCTCGTCAGGAGCCCATTCTCTGGAAACACCATATATTTT.